What follows describes a single T cell receptor (beta chain). The target antigen is unknown. This entry belongs to a study of shared clonotypes between healthy human individuals. Negatively enriched CD4+ T cells were divided by CD45RA into naive and memory. The study's findings and limits: What naive subsets generally showed was a larger estimated richness than memory subsets showed. Non-shared clonotypes showed lower generation probabilities than clonotypes common to all four donors.

Clones were read by immunoSEQ multiplex PCR, and TCRdb kept only the in-frame ones, dropping some. The data contain about 1.1 million clones, about 84% of them singletons. This CDR3 comprises 16 residues. In germline, CDR1 is LGHNA, CDR2 YNFKEQ. Sequenced material: memory CD4+ T cells from PBMCs. Subset denoted: CD45RA-negative fraction. This chain uses TRBV4-2 with TRBJ2-5, with 9 nucleotides matching TRBD2. TRBJ2-7 matches the DNA end more closely, so the J call is doubtful. This clonotype was sampled from a man younger than 35 in good health. Some clones in this sample may be carry-over from other donors' samples. The CDR3 bases are TGTGCCAGCAGCCCAACCGGGACTAGCTTTCCCTACGAGCAGTACTTC. Amino acid sequence: CASSPTGTSFPYEQYF.